What follows are 28 T cell receptor beta chains derived from one specimen sequenced in a study of cytomegalovirus exposure and HLA in healthy donors. Primers included in the PCR were 60 Vbeta and 13 Jbeta primers. Some clones are missing from TCRdb's copy, which holds only in-frame ones; the method was immunoSEQ multiplex PCR. The sample lists about 250,000 clones, 85% occurring once. Sequencing was performed on PBMCs. The receptors originated from a girl aged 2-10 years in good health and CMV-seronegative.

A remark on this clone: At one of its ends the junction is not consistent with the germline gene, which may arise from a read error. CDR3 in amino acids: CASSEGGGGLNEKPFF. DNA for the CDR3: TGTGCCAGCAGTGAAGGAGGGGGGGGGCTGAATGAAAAACCGTTTTTT. The chain employs TRBV2 and TRBJ1-4; D perhaps matches TRBD1 (6 bases). Germline CDR1 and CDR2: SNHLY and FYNNEI. The CDR3 totals 16 residues.

The gene calls are TRBV7-9 and TRBJ2-1, with 10 bases fitting TRBD2. The CDR3 consists of 18 residues. J was trimmed by 6 bases and V by 5 bases; bases with no gene match: 16. Germline assignment: CDR1 SEHNR and CDR2 FQNEAQ (reference sequence). CDR3 loop: CASSEPVWTSGVVNEQFF. CDR3 coding DNA: TGTGCCAGCAGCGAGCCAGTCTGGACTAGCGGCGTAGTCAATGAGCAGTTCTTC.

The chain carries TRBV5-6 and TRBJ1-4; no clear D. The germline CDR1 and CDR2 sequences are SGHDT and YYEEEE. The CDR3 consists of 15 residues. V dropped 0 bases and J dropped 4 bases, with 10 bases sitting between them. The CDR3 spells CASSLGRPGNEKLFF. The CDR3 coding sequence is TGTGCCAGCAGCTTGGGACGGCCGGGTAATGAAAAACTGTTTTTT.

The gene calls are TRBV6-5 and TRBJ1-6; D remains ambiguous. Trimming stripped 6 bases from V and 4 bases from J, with 10 bases between. This CDR3 contains 14 residues. Germline CDR1 reads MNHEY; CDR2 reads SVGAGI. The CDR3 bases are TGTGCCAGCAGCCACCGCGAGTATAATTCACCCCTCCACTTT. Residues: CASSHREYNSPLHF.

The genes are TRBV2 and TRBJ2-7, with TRBD1 matching over 7 bases. CDR3 length: 11 residues. Unmatched junction bases numbered 3, after V lost 7 bases and J lost 6 bases. From germline, CDR1 is SNHLY and CDR2 FYNNEI. As DNA, the CDR3 is TGTGCCAGCACAGGGGGAACCGAGCAGTACTTC. Translation: CASTGGTEQYF. The whole variable domain, filled in from reference TRBV2 and TRBJ2-7, reads EPEVTQTPSHQVTQMGQEVILRCVPISNHLYFYWYRQILGQKVEFLVSFYNNEISEKSEIFDDQFSVERPDGSNFTLKIRSTKLEDSAMYFCASTGGTEQYFGPGTRLTVT.

The gene calls are TRBV7-3 and TRBJ2-3; 9 nucleotides line up with TRBD2. Germline-derived CDR1 and CDR2 are SGHTA and FQGTGA. The J segment lost 4 bases and the V segment lost 4 bases, leaving 12 bases of the junction unmatched. The length of the CDR3 is 17 residues. The CDR3 bases are TGTGCCAGCAGCTCCCCGGAGGGCGGGGGGGGTTCAGATACGCAGTATTTT. Amino acid sequence: CASSSPEGGGGSDTQYF. Drawing the rest from reference TRBV7-3 and TRBJ2-3, the complete variable domain is GAGVSQTPSNKVTEKGKYVELRCDPISGHTALYWYRQSLGQGPEFLIYFQGTGAADDSGLPNDRFFAVRPEGSVSTLKIQRTERGDSAVYLCASSSPEGGGGSDTQYFGPGTRLTVL.

This sequence joins TRBV6-5 and TRBJ2-5; 12 nucleotides agree with TRBD1. The closer fit of TRBJ2-7 to the DNA end suggests the J call may be wrong. Per germline, CDR1 MNHEY and CDR2 SVGAGI. This CDR3 comprises 15 residues. CDR3: CASSYSGQGAAEQYF. CDR3 nucleotide sequence: TGTGCCAGCAGTTACTCGGGACAGGGGGCGGCCGAGCAGTACTTC.

This chain links TRBV7-3 with TRBJ2-1, with TRBD2 identical over 8 bases. CDR3 length equals 15 residues. Germline-derived CDR1 and CDR2 are SGHTA and FQGTGA. J lost 4 bases, V lost 2 bases, and 4 bases had no gene match. This CDR3 reads CASSLYSGEYNEQFF. CDR3 DNA: TGTGCCAGCAGCTTATATAGCGGGGAATACAATGAGCAGTTCTTC.

The J gene is TRBJ1-1, the V gene TRBV6-5; no reliable D call. This CDR3 comprises 13 residues. Germline values: CDR1 MNHEY, CDR2 SVGAGI. The germline V and J ends were trimmed by 0 bases and 4 bases, with 6 bases remaining between them. The CDR3 reads CASSYSAGTEAFF. In DNA, the CDR3 is TGTGCCAGCAGTTACTCTGCCGGCACTGAAGCTTTCTTT.

The chain uses TRBV6-5 and TRBJ2-4; D uncertain. Trimming left V 7 bases short and J 9 bases short, with 10 bases between. CDR1 MNHEY and CDR2 SVGAGI come from the germline V gene. The CDR3 runs to 11 residues. The CDR3 DNA reads TGTGCCAGCATGTCTTCGGGCATTCAGTACTTC. This codes for CASMSSGIQYF.

The genes are TRBV25-1 and TRBJ1-1; tentative D call: TRBD1 (6 bases). The CDR3 is made up of 17 amino acids. Germline V gene lookup returns CDR1 MGHDK and CDR2 SYGVNS. Trimming left V 3 bases short and J 5 bases short, with 22 bases between. The CDR3 DNA follows: TGTGCCAGCAGTGATTTGGGGGCCTCAGGGATCAGAACTGAAGCTTTCTTT. Translation: CASSDLGASGIRTEAFF.

The V gene is TRBV6-6, the J gene TRBJ1-3; no reliable D call. V was trimmed by 5 bases and J by 4 bases, leaving 9 bases between them. Germline V gene data show CDR1 as MNHNY and CDR2 as SVGAGI (reference sequence). There are 13 residues in the CDR3. The CDR3 DNA is TGTGCCAGCAGTGAGGGCCTCGGAAACACCATATATTTT. Translated, it gives CASSEGLGNTIYF.

The chain uses TRBV7-2 and TRBJ2-7, with 9 bases fitting TRBD1. CDR1 and CDR2 from the germline V gene are SGHTA and FQGNSA. The V segment lost 5 bases and the J segment 0 bases; nucleotides outside the gene matches: 8. This CDR3 has 16 residues. The CDR3 nucleotides are TGTGCCAGCAGCGCTCCGGGACAGGGAGTCTCCTACGAGCAGTACTTC. It codes for CASSAPGQGVSYEQYF.

The chain combines TRBV5-5 with TRBJ2-5, with TRBD2 matching over 9 bases. CDR1 is SGHKS and CDR2 is YYEKEE in the germline V gene (reference sequence). J gave up 4 bases and V 0 bases, and 7 bases lay outside the gene matches. The CDR3 runs 16 residues. For the CDR3, the DNA is TGTGCCAGCAGCTTGGCCCAGCGGGGGGCCTTAGAGACCCAGTACTTC. Translated: CASSLAQRGALETQYF.

The rearrangement links TRBV5-1 to TRBJ2-1; possible D gene TRBD2, 6 bases. V lost 0 bases and J lost 5, with 12 bases in between. CDR1 is SGHRS, CDR2 YFSETQ, per germline. CDR3 length equals 15 residues. The CDR3: CASSLVGSGHNEQFF. The CDR3 DNA is TGCGCCAGCAGCTTGGTTGGTAGCGGCCACAATGAGCAGTTCTTC.

The sample holds one count of this clone. This chain uses TRBV4-1 with TRBJ2-5, with 11 bases matching TRBD2. CDR3 length equals 16 residues. Germline CDR1 reads MGHRA; CDR2 reads YSYEKL. V lost 3 bases to trimming and J lost 1 base; unmatched junction nucleotides: 4. In DNA form, the CDR3 reads TGCGCCAGCAGCCAGATAGCGGGGGGGTTCCAAGAGACCCAGTACTTC. This sequence encodes CASSQIAGGFQETQYF.

This rearrangement joins TRBV7-9 to TRBJ1-2; TRBD1 might be the D (6 bases). Between the trimmed V and J ends, which lost 5 bases and 5 bases, there was a span of 18 bases. Per germline, CDR1 SEHNR and CDR2 FQNEAQ (reference sequence). This CDR3 contains 15 residues. This CDR3 reads CASSPDARGAYGYTF. The DNA of the CDR3 is TGTGCCAGCAGCCCCGACGCACGGGGGGCGTATGGCTACACCTTC.

This chain links TRBV4-1 with TRBJ1-3; TRBD1 matches 9 bases. The CDR3 is 15 residues long. V lost 4 bases, J lost 4 bases, and 5 bases stayed unmatched. The germline V gene has CDR1 MGHRA and CDR2 YSYEKL. The CDR3 protein is CASSPAGTGGNTIYF. DNA of the CDR3: TGCGCCAGCAGCCCCGCCGGGACAGGGGGAAACACCATATATTTT.

The chain couples TRBV7-3 to TRBJ2-7, with TRBD1 matching 8 bases. CDR1 is SGHTA and CDR2 is FQGTGA in the germline V gene. Trimming at V came to 5 bases and at J to 2 bases, leaving 11 bases not matched to a gene. The CDR3 is 16 residues long. The CDR3 reads CASSLSGQDRAYEQYF. Here the CDR3 DNA reads TGTGCCAGCAGCCTCTCCGGCCAGGACAGGGCCTACGAGCAGTACTTC.

The V call is TRBV6-6, the J call TRBJ1-2; no clear D gene. The V end lost 5 bases, the J end lost 2 bases, and 18 bases lay between the germline ends. The CDR3 is made up of 16 amino acids. In germline, CDR1 is MNHNY, CDR2 SVGAGI (reference sequence). CDR3 residues: CASSGVGRGRNYGYTF. Here the CDR3 DNA reads TGTGCCAGCAGTGGGGTCGGGCGGGGAAGAAACTATGGCTACACCTTC.

This sequence joins TRBV4-2 and TRBJ2-7; the match to TRBD2 covers 11 bases. CDR3 length: 16 residues. The V gene end was trimmed by 4 bases and the J gene end by 0 bases; junction bases not matched to a gene: 5. CDR1 and CDR2 from the germline V gene are LGHNA and YNFKEQ. CDR3 in DNA: TGTGCCAGCAGCCGCCCGACTAGCGGGAACTCCTACGAGCAGTACTTC. Its translation: CASSRPTSGNSYEQYF.

This clone has more than one count but fewer than ten. The chain has TRBV19 and TRBJ1-5; D possibly corresponds to TRBD1 (6 bases). Trimming pared 1 base from V and 0 bases from J, leaving 10 bases between. Germline CDR1 is LNHDA and CDR2 is SQIVND (reference sequence). The CDR3 sequence is 16 residues long. Here the CDR3 reads CASSIGTVYSNQPQHF. The DNA of the CDR3 is TGTGCCAGTAGTATAGGGACAGTTTATAGCAATCAGCCCCAGCATTTT.

The chain has TRBV9 and TRBJ2-1; tentative D call: TRBD2 (7 bases). The CDR3 consists of 13 residues. Germline V gives CDR1 SGDLS, CDR2 YYNGEE. The germline V and J ends were trimmed by 7 bases and 6 bases, with 14 bases remaining between them. The CDR3 nucleotides read TGTGCCAGCGGGTATGGGGGGGCCAATGAGCAGTTCTTC. It yields the protein CASGYGGANEQFF.

The V call is TRBV7-6, the J call TRBJ2-5; possible D gene TRBD2, 6 bases. Germline V gene lookup returns CDR1 SGHVS and CDR2 FNYEAQ. The CDR3 is 15 amino acids. Trimming stripped 4 bases from V and 4 bases from J, with 16 bases between. CDR3 in amino acids: CASSSPFSGPETQYF. In DNA, the CDR3 is TGTGCCAGCAGCTCACCGTTTAGCGGCCCAGAGACCCAGTACTTC.

This chain connects TRBV4-2 to TRBJ2-1, with D tentatively TRBD1 (5 bases). V lost 1 base and J 5 bases, leaving 9 bases between the germline ends. There are 14 residues in the CDR3. CDR1 is LGHNA, CDR2 YNFKEQ, per germline. The CDR3 nucleotides read TGTGCCAGCAGCCAAGTAGGGGCCCACAATGAGCAGTTCTTC. Translation gives CASSQVGAHNEQFF.

J is TRBJ2-7 and V is TRBV27; 8 nucleotides align to TRBD1. After removal of 4 bases from V and 7 bases from J, the junction contained 6 bases not matched to a gene. This CDR3 is built from 13 residues. From germline, CDR1 is MNHEY and CDR2 SMNVEV (reference sequence). In nucleotides, the CDR3 is TGTGCCAGCAGTTCCGGACAGGGAAGGGAGCAGTACTTC. It codes for CASSSGQGREQYF.

This chain joins TRBV4-2 and TRBJ2-3; 15 nucleotides line up with TRBD2. CDR1 is LGHNA, CDR2 YNFKEQ, per germline. Trimming removed 1 base from V and 6 bases from J; junction bases left unmatched: 8. The CDR3 runs 18 residues. The CDR3 region is CASSQVGLAGGSRDTQYF. The CDR3 bases are TGTGCCAGCAGCCAAGTTGGACTAGCGGGGGGGTCCAGGGATACGCAGTATTTT.

The V gene is TRBV7-9, the J gene TRBJ2-5; TRBD2 aligns across 8 bases. Germline loops: CDR1 SEHNR, CDR2 FQNEAQ (reference sequence). J gave up 10 bases and V 6 bases, and 19 bases lay outside the gene matches. This CDR3 region has 16 residues. Here the CDR3 DNA reads TGTGCCAGCAGAACTAGGGCGGGGGGCGCCCGGGATGGCCAGTACTTC. Its protein product is CASRTRAGGARDGQYF.